This T cell receptor (beta chain) was sequenced during a study of cytomegalovirus exposure and HLA in healthy donors. About the research overall: The 100 to 150 validation repertoires and the approximately 630 first-cohort repertoires shared a platform, a later analysis reported.

A single count supports this clone. Its antigen is unknown. The CDR3 covers 14 residues. V lost 5 bases and J lost 4, with 12 bases in between. The germline V gene encodes CDR1 MNHNS and CDR2 SASEGT. General study results and limits: It was about 150 TCR beta chains that were listed as cytomegalovirus-associated.

It was the roughly 110-subject validation cohort, separate from the roughly 700-subject first cohort, to which the donors belonged. Clones were sequenced by immunoSEQ multiplex PCR, and TCRdb holds only the in-frame ones, with some missing. Of 50,000 or so clones in the sample, roughly nine tenths were seen once. The TCR was taken from a woman aged 18-29 years in good health and CMV-seropositive. Sequencing was carried out using PBMCs. This chain uses TRBV6-1 with TRBJ2-4; weak D call: TRBD1 (5 bases). CDR3 sequence: CASSYLGLKNIQYF. CDR3 nucleotides: TGTGCCAGCAGTTATCTGGGGCTGAAAAACATTCAGTACTTC.